This T cell receptor beta chain was identified in a study of blood T cell repertoires in COVID-19. Only in-frame clones appear in the TCRdb table, and some are missing; sequencing was by immunoSEQ multiplex PCR. The table records nearly 300,000 clones, about 90% of them present only once. The table lists this clone with a few counts. Germline V CDR1 and CDR2: MNHEY, SMNVEV (reference sequence). CDR3 length equals 15 residues. Trimming stripped 6 bases from V and 2 bases from J, with 17 bases between. The specimen was PBMCs or T cells enriched from blood (not recorded which). J is TRBJ2-7 and V is TRBV27; TRBD2 might be the D (6 bases). The TCR comes from a woman aged 45-65 years who had been exposed to COVID-19. DNA of the CDR3: TGTGCCAGCAGCCATTGGAGGGGCCAGACCTACGAGCAGTACTTC. It specifies CASSHWRGQTYEQYF.